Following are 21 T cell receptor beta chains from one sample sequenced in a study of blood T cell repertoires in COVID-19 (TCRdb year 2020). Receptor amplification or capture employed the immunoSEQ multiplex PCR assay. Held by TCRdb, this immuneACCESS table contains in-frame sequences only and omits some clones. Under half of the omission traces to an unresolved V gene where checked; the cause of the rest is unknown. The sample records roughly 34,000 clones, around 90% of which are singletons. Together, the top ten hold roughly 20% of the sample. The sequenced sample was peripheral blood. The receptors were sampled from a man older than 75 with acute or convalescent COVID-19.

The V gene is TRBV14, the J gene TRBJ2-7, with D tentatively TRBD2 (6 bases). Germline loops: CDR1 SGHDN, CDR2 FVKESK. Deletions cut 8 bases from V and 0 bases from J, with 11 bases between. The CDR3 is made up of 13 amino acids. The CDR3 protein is CASGGLSSYEQYF. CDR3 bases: TGTGCCAGCGGGGGACTGAGCTCCTACGAGCAGTACTTC.

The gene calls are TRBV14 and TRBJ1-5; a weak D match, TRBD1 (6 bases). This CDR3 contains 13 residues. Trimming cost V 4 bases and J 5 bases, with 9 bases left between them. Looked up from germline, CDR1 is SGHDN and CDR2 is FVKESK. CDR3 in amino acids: CASSRGQHQPQHF. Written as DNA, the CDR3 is TGTGCCAGCAGCCGAGGACAGCATCAGCCCCAGCATTTT.

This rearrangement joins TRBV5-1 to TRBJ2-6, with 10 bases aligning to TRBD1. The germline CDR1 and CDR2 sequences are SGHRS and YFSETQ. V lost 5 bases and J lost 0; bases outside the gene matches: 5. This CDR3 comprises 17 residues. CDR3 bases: TGCGCCAGCAGTCAGGACAGGGGGAGCTCTGGGGCCAACGTCCTGACTTTC. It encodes CASSQDRGSSGANVLTF.

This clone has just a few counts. The DNA for the CDR3 is TGTGCCATCAGTGAGTCGGGGACAGCTTACGAGCAGTACTTC. Its protein is CAISESGTAYEQYF. J is TRBJ2-7 and V is TRBV10-3; 7 positions match TRBD1. V lost 0 bases to trimming and J lost 4 bases; unmatched junction nucleotides: 3. The CDR3 sequence is 14 residues long. In germline, CDR1 is ENHRY, CDR2 SYGVKD.

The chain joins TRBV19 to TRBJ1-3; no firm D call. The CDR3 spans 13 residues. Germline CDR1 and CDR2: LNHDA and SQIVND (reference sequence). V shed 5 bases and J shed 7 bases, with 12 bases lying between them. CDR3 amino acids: CASSPGSLNTIYF. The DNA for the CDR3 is TGTGCCAGTAGTCCCGGGAGTCTGAACACCATATATTTT.

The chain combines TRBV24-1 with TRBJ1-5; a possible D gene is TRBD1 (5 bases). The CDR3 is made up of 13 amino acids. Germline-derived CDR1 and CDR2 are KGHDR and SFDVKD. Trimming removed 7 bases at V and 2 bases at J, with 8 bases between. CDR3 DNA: TGTGCCACCAGCAGGGATGGCAATCAGCCCCAGCATTTT. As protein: CATSRDGNQPQHF.

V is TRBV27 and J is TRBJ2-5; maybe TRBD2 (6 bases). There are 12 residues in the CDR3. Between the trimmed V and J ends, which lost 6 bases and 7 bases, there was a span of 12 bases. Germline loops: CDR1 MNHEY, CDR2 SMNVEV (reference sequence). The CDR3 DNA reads TGTGCCAGCAGCCCTCTGGGGGGGACCCAGTACTTC. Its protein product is CASSPLGGTQYF.

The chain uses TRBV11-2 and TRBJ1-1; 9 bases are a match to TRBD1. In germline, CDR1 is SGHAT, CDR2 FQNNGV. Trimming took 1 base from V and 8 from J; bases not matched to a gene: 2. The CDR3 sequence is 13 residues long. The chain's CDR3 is CASSLVGQGEAFF. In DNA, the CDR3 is TGTGCCAGCAGCTTAGTGGGACAGGGAGAAGCTTTCTTT.

CDR3 sequence: CATQQGASTEAFF. CDR3 nucleotides: TGTGCCACACAACAGGGGGCGAGCACTGAAGCTTTCTTT. J is TRBJ1-1 and V is TRBV7-9; 9 bases map to TRBD1. From germline, CDR1 is SEHNR and CDR2 FQNEAQ (reference sequence). The CDR3 is made up of 13 amino acids. The junction had 7 bases not matched to a gene; V was cut back by 10 bases and J by 4 bases.

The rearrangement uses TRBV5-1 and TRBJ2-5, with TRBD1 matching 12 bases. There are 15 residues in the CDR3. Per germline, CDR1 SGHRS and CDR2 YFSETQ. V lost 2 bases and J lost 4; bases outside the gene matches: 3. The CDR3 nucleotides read TGCGCCAGCAGCTTCGGGACAGGGGGCGCAGAGACCCAGTACTTC. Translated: CASSFGTGGAETQYF.

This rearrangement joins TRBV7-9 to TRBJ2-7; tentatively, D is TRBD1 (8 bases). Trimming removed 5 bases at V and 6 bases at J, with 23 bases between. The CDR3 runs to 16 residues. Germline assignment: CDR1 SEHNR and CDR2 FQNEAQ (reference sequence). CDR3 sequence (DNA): TGTGCCAGCAGCCCATTGGCAGGGGGCCCGGGAGGCGAGCAGTACTTC. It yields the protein CASSPLAGGPGGEQYF.

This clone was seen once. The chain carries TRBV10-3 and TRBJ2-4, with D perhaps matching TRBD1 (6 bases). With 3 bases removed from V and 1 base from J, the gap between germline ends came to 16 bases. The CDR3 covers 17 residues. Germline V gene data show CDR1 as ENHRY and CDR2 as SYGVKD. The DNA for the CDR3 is TGTGCCATCAGTGAAGACCCGGGACAATCGGCCAAAAACATTCAGTACTTC. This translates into CAISEDPGQSAKNIQYF.

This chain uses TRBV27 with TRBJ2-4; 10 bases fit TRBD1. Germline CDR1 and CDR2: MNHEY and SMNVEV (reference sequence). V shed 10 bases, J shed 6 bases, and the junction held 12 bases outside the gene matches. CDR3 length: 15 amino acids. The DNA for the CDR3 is TGTGCCACCTCGCAATCCGGGACAGGGGTAAACATTCAGTACTTC. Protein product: CATSQSGTGVNIQYF.

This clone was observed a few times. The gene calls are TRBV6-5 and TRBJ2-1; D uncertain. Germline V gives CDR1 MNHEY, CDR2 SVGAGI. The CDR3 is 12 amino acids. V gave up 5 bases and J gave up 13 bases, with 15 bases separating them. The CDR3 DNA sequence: TGTGCCAGCAGTCCTTCCGGGTTTAGACAGTTCTTC. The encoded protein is CASSPSGFRQFF.

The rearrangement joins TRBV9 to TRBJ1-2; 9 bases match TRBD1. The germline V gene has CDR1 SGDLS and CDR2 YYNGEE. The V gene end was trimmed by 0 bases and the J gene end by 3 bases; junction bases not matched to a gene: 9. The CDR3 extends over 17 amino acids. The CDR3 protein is CASSVAWGGDRDYGYTF. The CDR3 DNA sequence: TGTGCCAGCAGCGTAGCCTGGGGGGGGGACAGGGACTATGGCTACACCTTC.

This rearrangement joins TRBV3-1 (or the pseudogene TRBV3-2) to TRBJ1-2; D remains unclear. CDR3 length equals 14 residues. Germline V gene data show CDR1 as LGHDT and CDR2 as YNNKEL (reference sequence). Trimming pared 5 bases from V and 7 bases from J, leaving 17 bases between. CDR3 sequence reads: CASSREATESGYTF. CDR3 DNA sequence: TGTGCCAGCAGCAGGGAGGCAACCGAGTCTGGCTACACCTTC.

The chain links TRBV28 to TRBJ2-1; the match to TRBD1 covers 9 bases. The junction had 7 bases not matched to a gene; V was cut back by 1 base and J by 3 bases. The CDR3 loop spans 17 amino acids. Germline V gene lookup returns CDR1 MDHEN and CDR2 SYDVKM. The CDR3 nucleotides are TGTGCCAGCAGTTTATCAGTCGGGACAGGGCGCTACAATGAGCAGTTCTTC. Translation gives CASSLSVGTGRYNEQFF.

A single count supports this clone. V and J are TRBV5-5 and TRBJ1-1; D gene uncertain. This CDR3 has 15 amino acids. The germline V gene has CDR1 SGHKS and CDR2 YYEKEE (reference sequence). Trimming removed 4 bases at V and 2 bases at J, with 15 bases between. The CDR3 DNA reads TGTGCCAGCAGCCCCATTGGGCAGGTCAACACTGAAGCTTTCTTT. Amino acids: CASSPIGQVNTEAFF.

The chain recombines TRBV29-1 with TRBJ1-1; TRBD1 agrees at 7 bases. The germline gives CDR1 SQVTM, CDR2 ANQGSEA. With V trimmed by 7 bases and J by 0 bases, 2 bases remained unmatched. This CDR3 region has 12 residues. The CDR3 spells CSARGMNTEAFF. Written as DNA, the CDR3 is TGCAGCGCCAGGGGGATGAACACTGAAGCTTTCTTT.

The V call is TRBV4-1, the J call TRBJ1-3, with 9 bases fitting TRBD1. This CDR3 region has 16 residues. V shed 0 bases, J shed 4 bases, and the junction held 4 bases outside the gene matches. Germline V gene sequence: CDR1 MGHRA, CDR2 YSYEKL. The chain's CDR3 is CASSQDGTGLGNTIYF. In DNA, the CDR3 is TGCGCCAGCAGCCAAGATGGGACAGGGCTCGGAAACACCATATATTTT.

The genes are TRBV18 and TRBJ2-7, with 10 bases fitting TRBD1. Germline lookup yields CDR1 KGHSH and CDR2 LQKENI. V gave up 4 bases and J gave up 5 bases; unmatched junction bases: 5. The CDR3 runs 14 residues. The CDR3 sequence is CASSHRDRGNEQYF. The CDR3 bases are TGTGCCAGCTCACACCGGGACAGGGGCAACGAGCAGTACTTC.